This TCR beta chain was sequenced during a study of blood T cells in healthy people across ages. Overall study: With template switching, about one barcoded beta molecule was captured per two T cells.

V lost 1 base to trimming and J lost 6 bases; unmatched junction nucleotides: 6. Germline-derived CDR1 and CDR2 are DFQATT and SNEGSKA (reference sequence). The CDR3 totals 15 residues. Roughly 10 milliliters of peripheral blood were drawn from each donor. Whole-study results and caveats: The study lacked donor CMV status, which possibly confounded expanded clonotype changes.

About this clonotype: Its target is not known.

A J-beta primer mix and a sample-barcoded 5' primer were used in a second PCR of about 7 to 12 cycles. Tagging of each cDNA molecule was performed by a template-switch adaptor with 12 random nucleotides. Each CDR3 protein is one row after TCRdb ran MiXCR on the 5' RACE reads. The sample holds around 670,000 distinct CDR3 sequences, approximately 30% seen once. This receptor was obtained from a woman over 75 in good health. The chain has TRBV20-1 and TRBJ1-6; 7 bases fit TRBD1. What was sequenced was blood. CDR3 DNA sequence: TGCAGTGCTAGAGGAGAAGGGGGCCCTAATTCACCCCTCCACTTT. Its translation is CSARGEGGPNSPLHF.